This record looks at one T cell receptor (beta chain) sequence and its context. The data belong to a study of sequential checkpoint blockade in melanoma. The ends were cut back, 1 base at V and 3 bases at J, with 7 bases in the middle. The CDR3 is made up of 13 amino acids. Germline V gene lookup returns CDR1 GTSNPN and CDR2 SVGIG (reference sequence). As to treatment: randomized to nivolumab then ipilimumab (arm A) or the reverse (arm B). The table came from immunoSEQ multiplex PCR; TCRdb's copy has only in-frame clones and leaves some out. The repertoire holds about 10,000 clones, with roughly 74% as singletons.

This receptor was identified in a human donor with melanoma. The starting material was CD8+ T cells sorted from blood (inferred from file names), obtained from a patient given nivolumab and ipilimumab in sequence. J is TRBJ1-5 and V is TRBV30; D not certain. The CDR3 DNA follows: TGTGCCTGGAGTGGAGGGCACAATCAGCCCCAGCATTTT. This sequence encodes CAWSGGHNQPQHF.